The T cell receptor beta chain described here comes from a study of blood T cell repertoires in COVID-19. About the research overall: Some COVID-19 samples were acute and others convalescent; all came from the United States, Italy and Spain. Sample material is recorded as cDNA or gDNA derived from T cells, B-cell-depleted T cells, or PBMCs.

As handled by the study authors: For nucleated cells, counts were estimated from reference gene primer amplification. Sequencing was performed with immunoSEQ multiplex PCR; in TCRdb, only in-frame clones are kept and a portion is missing. V and J calls and clone size are those listed in that table; D and trimming were worked out from the DNA. This table holds tens of thousands of clones, about 91% found once. The germline CDR1 and CDR2 sequences are MNHEY and SMNVEV (reference sequence). Trimming removed 2 bases at V and 11 bases at J, with 15 bases between. There are 13 residues in the CDR3. This clone was picked up a small number of times.

This receptor was obtained from a man aged 60 to 69 with acute or convalescent COVID-19. The chain recombines TRBV27 with TRBJ1-1, with TRBD1 as a possible D gene (5 bases). Sequencing was performed on peripheral blood. CDR3 in DNA: TGTGCCAGCAGTTTAGACGGGGGAGTTGAGGCTTTCTTT. This gives the protein CASSLDGGVEAFF.